The next 30 T cell receptor beta chains were all read from a single sample in a study of T cell repertoires in cytomegalovirus infection. Using its own MiXCR run on the reads, TCRdb lists one record per CDR3 protein. The table includes under 200,000 distinct CDR3 sequences, about 20% detected once. Their target antigens are unknown. Material: CD8+ T cells from cultured PBMCs, obtained from culture after CMV antigen stimulation. Every receptor here comes from a human donor in good health (CMV status not recorded). Some clones in this sample may be carry-over from other donors' samples.

The sample holds a few counts of this clonotype. The chain links TRBV6-1 to TRBJ2-7; D gene ambiguous. Deletions cut 1 base from V and 3 bases from J, with 10 bases between. The CDR3 covers 14 residues. From germline, CDR1 is MNHNS and CDR2 SASEGT. CDR3 nucleotide sequence: TGTGCCAGCAGTGAAGGGGGAATTAACTACGAGCAGTACTTC. This translates into CASSEGGINYEQYF.

CDR3 loop: CASSYPIQSYEQYF. CDR3 in DNA: TGTGCCAGCAGTTACCCAATTCAATCCTACGAGCAGTACTTC. This chain joins TRBV6-6 and TRBJ2-7; D uncertain. Germline V gene sequence: CDR1 MNHNY, CDR2 SVGAGI (reference sequence). V was cut by 2 bases and J by 1 base, with 9 bases left in between. This CDR3 comprises 14 residues.

This clonotype occurred a few times. This chain links TRBV24-1 with TRBJ2-1; tentatively, D is TRBD1 (5 bases). Between the trimmed V and J ends, which lost 9 bases and 5 bases, there was a span of 13 bases. Germline V gene lookup returns CDR1 KGHDR and CDR2 SFDVKD. The CDR3 loop spans 13 amino acids. The CDR3 region is CATGGRTNNEQFF. In DNA form, the CDR3 reads TGTGCCACCGGCGGCAGGACAAACAATGAGCAGTTCTTC.

Only a few counts were recorded for this clonotype. The V gene is TRBV12-3 or TRBV12-4, the J gene TRBJ2-7; maybe TRBD2 (5 bases). The CDR3 sequence is 11 residues long. Trimming removed 8 bases from V and 7 bases from J, with 12 bases in between. CDR3 amino acids: CASGSPGEQYF. The CDR3 DNA sequence: TGTGCCAGCGGGTCCCCGGGGGAGCAGTACTTC.

The chain has TRBV4-1 and TRBJ2-5; the D gene is possibly TRBD1 (5 bases). Trimming cost V 1 base and J 1 base, with 10 bases left between them. CDR3 length: 15 residues. Germline V lookup: CDR1 MGHRA, CDR2 YSYEKL. This CDR3 reads CASSQADSLQETQYF. CDR3 nucleotides: TGCGCCAGCAGCCAAGCAGACAGCCTCCAAGAGACCCAGTACTTC.

This clonotype occurred a few times. The chain joins TRBV7-3 to TRBJ1-1; D gene unclear. Trimming took off 8 bases at V and 6 bases at J, with 10 bases between the two ends. Looked up from germline, CDR1 is SGHTA and CDR2 is FQGTGA. The CDR3 length is 11 residues. In DNA form, the CDR3 reads TGTGCCAGCGGTCTAGGATCTGAAGCTTTCTTT. Its protein is CASGLGSEAFF.

This chain uses TRBV18 with TRBJ2-1; the match to TRBD1 covers 7 bases. In germline, CDR1 is KGHSH, CDR2 LQKENI. CDR3 size: 16 residues. V trimming: 4 bases; J trimming: 3 bases; junction bases outside the gene matches: 9. The CDR3 is CASSLPGQPFYNEQFF. The CDR3 DNA reads TGTGCCAGCTCACTTCCGGGACAGCCATTCTACAATGAGCAGTTCTTC.

This clonotype is a singleton in its sample. The chain joins TRBV12-3 or TRBV12-4 to TRBJ2-3; 9 positions match TRBD1. The J segment lost 0 bases and the V segment lost 4 bases, leaving 11 bases of the junction unmatched. The CDR3 is 18 residues long. CDR3 DNA: TGTGCCAGCAGTTACCCCCGGGACAGGGTCTTTAGCACAGATACGCAGTATTTT. Its translation is CASSYPRDRVFSTDTQYF.

In its sample, this clonotype was seen a few times. CDR3 in amino acids: CASSWGAGDTQYF. The CDR3 DNA sequence: TGTGCCAGCAGCTGGGGTGCGGGAGATACGCAGTATTTT. The J gene is TRBJ2-3, the V gene TRBV7-2, with D maybe TRBD2 (5 bases). Germline CDR1 SGHTA, CDR2 FQGNSA. This CDR3 contains 13 residues. V lost 4 bases, J lost 5 bases, and 10 bases lay in between.

The chain has TRBV7-2 and TRBJ2-1; D uncertain. Germline-derived CDR1 and CDR2 are SGHTA and FQGNSA. V lost 3 bases and J lost 2, with 11 bases in between. This CDR3 has 15 residues. CDR3 coding DNA: TGTGCCAGCAGCTTTGACCTCTCGCCCTACAATGAGCAGTTCTTC. Protein sequence: CASSFDLSPYNEQFF. The full variable domain, completed using reference TRBV7-2 and TRBJ2-1, is GAGVSQSPSNKVTEKGKDVELRCDPISGHTALYWYRQSLGQGLEFLIYFQGNSAPDKSGLPSDRFSAERTGGSVSTLTIQRTQQEDSAVYLCASSFDLSPYNEQFFGPGTRLTVL.

The J gene is TRBJ2-7, the V gene TRBV10-3; a weak D match, TRBD1 (5 bases). The CDR3 sequence is 12 residues long. CDR1 and CDR2 (germline): ENHRY, SYGVKD. The germline V and J ends were trimmed by 8 bases and 3 bases, with 11 bases remaining between them. In DNA form, the CDR3 reads TGTGCCATCTCCCCCAGGGTCTACGAGCAGTACTTC. Translation: CAISPRVYEQYF.

V usage is TRBV15 and J usage is TRBJ1-6; no clear D gene. From germline, CDR1 is LNHNV and CDR2 YYDKDF (reference sequence). This CDR3 has 14 amino acids. Trimming cost V 9 bases and J 5 bases, with 14 bases left between them. CDR3 loop: CATTITGNNSPLHF. The CDR3 DNA follows: TGTGCCACGACCATCACTGGAAATAATTCACCCCTCCACTTT.

The chain is built from TRBV7-8 and TRBJ2-1; D is ambiguous. Germline V CDR1 and CDR2: SGHVS, FQNEAQ. Deletions cut 2 bases from V and 6 bases from J, with 11 bases between. This CDR3 has 14 residues. The CDR3 spells CASSLFGASNEQFF. The CDR3 bases are TGTGCCAGCAGCTTATTTGGCGCTTCCAATGAGCAGTTCTTC.

The gene calls are TRBV10-3 and TRBJ1-6; tentatively, D is TRBD1 (5 bases). V lost 0 bases and J 10 bases, leaving 13 bases between the germline ends. Germline lookup yields CDR1 ENHRY and CDR2 SYGVKD. There are 15 residues in the CDR3. The chain's CDR3 is CAISESLGDRSPLHF. The CDR3 bases are TGTGCCATCAGTGAGTCGCTGGGGGATCGGTCACCCCTCCACTTT.

Only a few counts were recorded for this clonotype. The chain couples TRBV5-1 to TRBJ1-5; the D is unclear. V lost 0 bases, J lost 3 bases, and 4 bases lay in between. The germline gives CDR1 SGHRS, CDR2 YFSETQ. This CDR3 region has 13 residues. CDR3 in amino acids: CASSLGINQPQHF. CDR3 DNA: TGCGCCAGCAGCTTGGGCATCAATCAGCCCCAGCATTTT.

This clonotype was seen repeatedly, ten times or more. The V call is TRBV4-2, the J call TRBJ2-3, with 8 bases lining up with TRBD1. The CDR3 runs 15 residues. The germline gives CDR1 LGHNA, CDR2 YNFKEQ. The J segment lost 5 bases and the V segment lost 2 bases, leaving 6 bases of the junction unmatched. CDR3 coding DNA: TGTGCCAGCAGCCAATTCGGCAGGGGGCAAGATACGCAGTATTTT. It yields the protein CASSQFGRGQDTQYF.

This clonotype was detected many times. The chain uses TRBV28 and TRBJ2-7; D is possibly TRBD1 or TRBD2 (5 bases each). The CDR3 has 17 residues. Germline values: CDR1 MDHEN, CDR2 SYDVKM. With 6 bases removed from V and 5 bases from J, the gap between germline ends came to 26 bases. CDR3 sequence reads: CASSTIGDGAVNHEQYF. CDR3 nucleotides: TGTGCCAGCAGCACCATAGGGGACGGGGCAGTTAACCACGAGCAGTACTTC.

This clonotype was detected only once. V and J are TRBV7-8 and TRBJ2-1; D is uncertain. V shed 0 bases and J shed 2 bases, with 5 bases lying between them. CDR3 length equals 14 residues. Germline V gives CDR1 SGHVS, CDR2 FQNEAQ. CDR3 amino acids: CASSLAPAYNEQFF. The CDR3 region has the DNA TGTGCCAGCAGCTTAGCGCCAGCCTACAATGAGCAGTTCTTC.

This chain joins TRBV6-6 and TRBJ2-3, with TRBD2 matching 11 bases. The CDR3 covers 16 residues. The germline CDR1 and CDR2 sequences are MNHNY and SVGAGI (reference sequence). J was trimmed by 3 bases and V by 4 bases; bases with no gene match: 6. DNA of the CDR3: TGTGCCAGCAGTTGGCTAGCGGGGGGTTTGACAGATACGCAGTATTTT. This sequence encodes CASSWLAGGLTDTQYF.

This clonotype was detected only once. The V call is TRBV27, the J call TRBJ2-1, with 9 bases that match TRBD2. Trimming removed 10 bases from V and 4 bases from J; junction bases left unmatched: 14. Germline CDR1 is MNHEY and CDR2 is SMNVEV (reference sequence). The CDR3 length is 16 residues. CDR3 DNA sequence: TGTGCCAACGTCTATAGCGGGGGTCCCGAGTACAATGAGCAGTTCTTC. Translating gives CANVYSGGPEYNEQFF.

The genes are TRBV7-6 and TRBJ2-2, with TRBD2 matching 7 bases. This CDR3 is built from 14 residues. Trimming removed 11 bases from V and 0 bases from J; junction bases left unmatched: 6. Germline V gene data show CDR1 as SGHVS and CDR2 as FNYEAQ. The CDR3 here is CASAGGANTGELFF. For the CDR3, the DNA is TGTGCCTCAGCTGGGGGGGCGAACACCGGGGAGCTGTTTTTT.

There are a few counts of this clonotype. The chain is built from TRBV29-1 and TRBJ2-1; D not resolved. CDR3 length: 14 amino acids. Trimming cost V 2 bases and J 8 bases, with 16 bases left between them. Germline-derived CDR1 and CDR2 are SQVTM and ANQGSEA. The CDR3 region is CSVESGLTPHEQFF. In DNA, the CDR3 is TGCAGCGTTGAATCTGGCCTCACTCCCCATGAGCAGTTCTTC.

The chain links TRBV27 to TRBJ1-2; TRBD1 agrees at 12 bases. The germline gives CDR1 MNHEY, CDR2 SMNVEV (reference sequence). The CDR3 contains 17 residues. V shed 5 bases, J shed 4 bases, and the junction held 11 bases outside the gene matches. The CDR3 reads CASSLNRDRGLSYGYTF. DNA of the CDR3: TGTGCCAGCAGTCTAAACCGGGACAGGGGGCTTAGCTATGGCTACACCTTC.

The CDR3 here is CASSYSKVMRTGGTEAFF. The CDR3, as DNA: TGTGCCAGCAGTTACTCGAAGGTGATGAGGACAGGGGGCACTGAAGCTTTCTTT. This rearrangement joins TRBV6-2 or TRBV6-3 to TRBJ1-1; 10 bases line up with TRBD1. Unmatched junction bases numbered 11, after V lost 0 bases and J lost 4 bases. CDR1 and CDR2 (germline): MNHEY, SVGEGT. This CDR3 comprises 18 residues.

This clonotype is classed as medium-sized. In nucleotides, the CDR3 is TGTGCCAGCAGTGGGGGACCCGACAGATACGAGCAGTACTTC. Translated: CASSGGPDRYEQYF. The genes are TRBV6-6 and TRBJ2-7; tentatively, D is TRBD1 or TRBD2 (5 bases each). V gave up 5 bases and J gave up 4 bases, with 15 bases separating them. Germline CDR1 MNHNY, CDR2 SVGAGI (reference sequence). This CDR3 has 14 residues.

This rearrangement joins TRBV7-9 to TRBJ1-2; D call uncertain. Per the germline V gene, CDR1 is SEHNR and CDR2 is FQNEAQ (reference sequence). The V and J ends lost 5 bases and 4 bases respectively, with 14 bases between them. This CDR3 has 14 amino acids. As DNA, the CDR3 is TGTGCCAGCAGCCCAGGAGGGCCTGGCTATGGCTACACCTTC. It yields the protein CASSPGGPGYGYTF.

The chain recombines TRBV28 with TRBJ2-7; tentative D call: TRBD1 (7 bases). V dropped 3 bases and J dropped 4 bases, with 16 bases sitting between them. The CDR3 extends over 15 amino acids. Germline-derived CDR1 and CDR2 are MDHEN and SYDVKM. CDR3 nucleotides: TGTGCCAGCAGTTTTTTGCGACAGGGAGGTTACGAGCAGTACTTC. Amino acids: CASSFLRQGGYEQYF.

This clonotype was seen a handful of times. V and J are TRBV7-9 and TRBJ2-1; D possibly corresponds to TRBD2 (6 bases). Germline CDR1 is SEHNR and CDR2 is FQNEAQ (reference sequence). The CDR3 loop spans 16 amino acids. Trimming stripped 4 bases from V and 4 bases from J, with 17 bases between. CDR3: CASSSRGSGEYNEQFF. The CDR3 DNA is TGTGCCAGCAGCTCCCGCGGTAGCGGAGAGTACAATGAGCAGTTCTTC. Full variable domain (missing parts from reference TRBV7-9 and TRBJ2-1): DTGVSQNPRHKITKRGQNVTFRCDPISEHNRLYWYRQTLGQGPEFLTYFQNEAQLEKSRLLSDRFSAERPKGSFSTLEIQRTEQGDSAMYLCASSSRGSGEYNEQFFGPGTRLTVL.

The CDR3 reads CSVDPDRGQGTDTQYF. The CDR3 DNA reads as TGCAGCGTTGACCCGGACAGGGGGCAAGGCACAGATACGCAGTATTTT. V usage is TRBV29-1 and J usage is TRBJ2-3, with 11 bases lining up with TRBD1. Germline-derived CDR1 and CDR2 are SQVTM and ANQGSEA. V lost 3 bases to trimming and J lost 1 base; unmatched junction nucleotides: 6. The CDR3 spans 16 residues.

This rearrangement joins TRBV7-8 to TRBJ2-2, with D possibly called TRBD1 or TRBD2 (5 bases each). Between the trimmed V and J ends, which lost 4 bases and 2 bases, there was a span of 14 bases. The CDR3 sequence is 16 residues long. Germline V CDR1 and CDR2: SGHVS, FQNEAQ. The CDR3 region has the DNA TGTGCCAGCAGCTCGGGACCCCTTGGCAACACCGGGGAGCTGTTTTTT. It translates to CASSSGPLGNTGELFF.